This passage covers 13 T cell receptor beta chains from one sample sequenced in a study of technical replicates of blood from a handful of donors (dated by TCRdb to about 2017). Library construction relied on the immunoSEQ multiplex PCR assay. TCRdb mirrors the immuneACCESS table, restricted to in-frame sequences. Some clones are absent from its copies; in checked studies, under half trace to an unresolved V gene, and the reason for the others is unknown. The sample records over 75,000 clones, 95% to 98% of which are singletons. The biggest ten clones account for roughly 0.3% of the sample. Sequencing was carried out using T cells isolated from PBMCs. The receptor source for this set is a human donor in good health.

V usage is TRBV7-6 and J usage is TRBJ2-1, with 10 bases aligning to TRBD1. This CDR3 contains 15 residues. CDR1 and CDR2 from the germline V gene are SGHVS and FNYEAQ. V lost 3 bases and J lost 3; bases outside the gene matches: 2. This CDR3 reads CASSFGTGVYNEQFF. The CDR3 nucleotides read TGTGCCAGCAGCTTCGGGACAGGGGTCTACAATGAGCAGTTCTTC.

This clone was observed a single time. Written as DNA, the CDR3 is TGTGCCAGCAGTTTATCATATCAGGGGTTCGGCAATCAGCCCCAGCATTTT. It codes for CASSLSYQGFGNQPQHF. This rearrangement joins TRBV27 to TRBJ1-5; TRBD1 is a possible D gene (6 bases). The CDR3 sequence is 17 residues long. The germline gives CDR1 MNHEY, CDR2 SMNVEV (reference sequence). With 0 bases removed from V and 2 bases from J, the gap between germline ends came to 14 bases.

The rearrangement links TRBV30 to TRBJ2-3; a weak D match, TRBD2 (6 bases). The CDR3 extends over 11 amino acids. Looked up from germline, CDR1 is GTSNPN and CDR2 is SVGIG (reference sequence). Deletions cut 4 bases from V and 4 bases from J, with 6 bases between. In nucleotides, the CDR3 is TGTGCCTGGACTAGCGCAGATACGCAGTATTTT. This codes for CAWTSADTQYF. The variable domain in full, completed from reference TRBV30 and TRBJ2-3, reads SQTIHQWPATLVQPVGSPLSLECTVEGTSNPNLYWYRQAAGRGLQLLFYSVGIGQISSEVPQNLSASRPQDRQFILSSKKLLLSDSGFYLCAWTSADTQYFGPGTRLTVL.

V is TRBV4-1 and J is TRBJ1-1; D might be TRBD1 (6 bases). This CDR3 region has 16 residues. Germline assignment: CDR1 MGHRA and CDR2 YSYEKL. V lost 4 bases to trimming and J lost 3 bases, with 18 bases between them. The CDR3 DNA reads TGCGCCAGCAGCCCAGGTAGGGGGGGCCGGTACACTGAAGCTTTCTTT. This translates into CASSPGRGGRYTEAFF.

The genes are TRBV5-1 and TRBJ2-3; 10 bases line up with TRBD2. Germline loops: CDR1 SGHRS, CDR2 YFSETQ. The CDR3 has 16 amino acids. Unmatched junction bases numbered 6, after V lost 3 bases and J lost 2 bases. CDR3 coding DNA: TGCGCCAGCAGCTCCATGGGACTAGCGCTCACAGATACGCAGTATTTT. It is translated as CASSSMGLALTDTQYF.

The CDR3 DNA is TGCGCCAGACTCCGACGGGAGAGAAAGAAACCCTACGAGCAGTACTTC. Translation gives CARLRRERKKPYEQYF. V gene TRBV5-1 combines with J gene TRBJ2-7; possibly TRBD2 for D (6 bases). CDR1 is SGHRS, CDR2 YFSETQ, per germline. The CDR3 runs to 16 residues. The germline V and J ends were trimmed by 8 bases and 2 bases, with 23 bases remaining between them. Based on the CDR3 plus reference TRBV5-1 and TRBJ2-7, the full variable domain is KAGVTQTPRYLIKTRGQQVTLSCSPISGHRSVSWYQQTPGQGLQFLFEYFSETQRNKGNFPGRFSGRQFSNSRSEMNVSTLELGDSALYLCARLRRERKKPYEQYFGPGTRLTVT.

The V gene is TRBV2, the J gene TRBJ1-2; D gene unclear. This CDR3 is built from 15 residues. Germline values: CDR1 SNHLY, CDR2 FYNNEI. Trimming shortened V by 6 bases and J by 8 bases, and 22 bases separated the two germline ends. CDR3 protein: CASRVEKSGNEGYTF. CDR3 in DNA: TGTGCCAGCAGGGTTGAAAAGTCGGGGAACGAGGGCTACACCTTC.

This clone was counted once. The rearrangement links TRBV14 to TRBJ1-2; no clear D gene. Trimming stripped 1 base from V and 8 bases from J, with 8 bases between. CDR3 length: 12 amino acids. Germline loops: CDR1 SGHDN, CDR2 FVKESK. The CDR3 DNA sequence: TGTGCCAGCAGCCAAGCTCGGGGAGGCTACACCTTC. It encodes CASSQARGGYTF. Together with reference TRBV14 and TRBJ1-2, the CDR3 gives the full variable domain: EAGVTQFPSHSVIEKGQTVTLRCDPISGHDNLYWYRRVMGKEIKFLLHFVKESKQDESGMPNNRFLAERTGGTYSTLKVQPAELEDSGVYFCASSQARGGYTFGSGTRLTVV.

V gene TRBV29-1 combines with J gene TRBJ2-7; D is possibly TRBD1 (5 bases). The CDR3 loop spans 14 amino acids. Per the germline V gene, CDR1 is SQVTM and CDR2 is ANQGSEA. Trimming took off 0 bases at V and 0 bases at J, with 9 bases between the two ends. This chain's CDR3 is CSVEDRASSYEQYF. CDR3 nucleotides: TGCAGCGTTGAAGACAGGGCGAGCTCCTACGAGCAGTACTTC.

CDR3 sequence: CASVYYNEQFF. The CDR3 coding sequence is TGTGCCAGCGTGTACTACAATGAGCAGTTCTTC. The V gene is TRBV6-5, the J gene TRBJ2-1; D remains ambiguous. Germline V CDR1 and CDR2: MNHEY, SVGAGI. The CDR3 has 11 amino acids. V lost 8 bases to trimming and J lost 3 bases, with 5 bases between them.

The genes are TRBV30 and TRBJ2-3; D unresolved. CDR3 length equals 15 residues. The V end was cut by 5 bases, the J end by 2 bases, with 17 bases between. Germline values: CDR1 GTSNPN, CDR2 SVGIG (reference sequence). The CDR3 DNA sequence: TGTGCCTGGGGAACCGGTACTATTCCCACAGATACGCAGTATTTT. Amino acid sequence: CAWGTGTIPTDTQYF.

This sequence joins TRBV18 and TRBJ2-3, with a tentative D call TRBD1 (6 bases). Trimming cost V 5 bases and J 3 bases, with 15 bases left between them. The germline gives CDR1 KGHSH, CDR2 LQKENI. The CDR3 totals 15 residues. CDR3 sequence reads: CASSIGGFETDTQYF. CDR3 coding DNA: TGTGCCAGCTCAATAGGGGGTTTTGAGACAGATACGCAGTATTTT.

The CDR3 loop is CASSVETGGPGDEQFF. As DNA, the CDR3 is TGTGCCAGCAGCGTAGAGACGGGAGGGCCCGGAGATGAGCAGTTCTTC. The chain combines TRBV9 with TRBJ2-1; TRBD2 aligns across 8 bases. Germline CDR1 reads SGDLS; CDR2 reads YYNGEE. Trimming at V came to 0 bases and at J to 8 bases, leaving 10 bases not matched to a gene. This CDR3 has 16 residues.